The 26 T cell receptor beta chains presented below share a single source sample, sequenced in a study of control samples from healthy donors and cancer patients. Data came from immunoSEQ multiplex PCR; TCRdb stores just in-frame clones and leaves some out. Altogether about 69,000 clones are present, 84% being singletons, with the ten largest covering 2.9%. What was sequenced was PBMCs. Receptors were obtained from a woman between 50 and 59 years old with lung cancer.

The chain links TRBV5-5 to TRBJ1-5, with 10 bases fitting TRBD1. The CDR3 is 15 amino acids. Germline V gene sequence: CDR1 SGHKS, CDR2 YYEKEE (reference sequence). V trimming: 4 bases; J trimming: 6 bases; junction bases outside the gene matches: 7. CDR3 protein: CASSAWTGGGQPQHF. The CDR3 DNA is TGTGCCAGCAGCGCGTGGACAGGGGGAGGTCAGCCCCAGCATTTT.

The chain joins TRBV19 to TRBJ2-5; 7 nucleotides line up with TRBD1. The CDR3 extends over 16 amino acids. J gave up 2 bases and V 2 bases, and 8 bases lay outside the gene matches. Per germline, CDR1 LNHDA and CDR2 SQIVND (reference sequence). The chain's CDR3 is CASSISGTAPQETQYF. CDR3 bases: TGTGCCAGTAGTATATCCGGGACAGCACCTCAAGAGACCCAGTACTTC.

This chain links TRBV7-9 with TRBJ1-1; 9 bases are a match to TRBD1. Losses at the gene ends were 8 bases for V and 8 bases for J; bases not matched to a gene: 12. This CDR3 region has 14 residues. Germline V lookup: CDR1 SEHNR, CDR2 FQNEAQ (reference sequence). The CDR3 nucleotides read TGTGCCAGCGCCCGGGGACAGGGAAGTTCGGAAGCTTTCTTT. Translated: CASARGQGSSEAFF.

The chain recombines TRBV18 with TRBJ2-7, with TRBD1 as a possible D gene (5 bases). The germline V gene encodes CDR1 KGHSH and CDR2 LQKENI. V shed 7 bases and J shed 0 bases, with 13 bases lying between them. The CDR3 spans 14 residues. The DNA for the CDR3 is TGTGCCAGCTTCTTAGACAGCCACTCCTACGAGCAGTACTTC. Protein product: CASFLDSHSYEQYF. Using reference TRBV18 and TRBJ2-7 for the parts outside the CDR3, the full variable domain is NAGVMQNPRHLVRRRGQEARLRCSPMKGHSHVYWYRQLPEEGLKFMVYLQKENIIDESGMPKERFSAEFPKEGPSILRIQQVVRGDSAAYFCASFLDSHSYEQYFGPGTRLTVT.

DNA of the CDR3: TGTGCCAGCATCCCGGGACTAGCGGGGGGATACGAGCAGTACTTC. This sequence encodes CASIPGLAGGYEQYF. The rearrangement joins TRBV6-6 to TRBJ2-7; 15 bases agree with TRBD2. This CDR3 has 15 residues. V was clipped by 7 bases and J by 4 bases; unmatched bases: 5. Germline V gene data show CDR1 as MNHNY and CDR2 as SVGAGI (reference sequence).

V gene TRBV5-6 combines with J gene TRBJ2-7; D is uncertain. In germline, CDR1 is SGHDT, CDR2 YYEEEE. CDR3 length: 11 residues. V gave up 4 bases and J gave up 3 bases, with 5 bases separating them. The CDR3 DNA follows: TGTGCCAGCAGCCGCGGCTACGAGCAGTACTTC. Protein sequence: CASSRGYEQYF. Full variable domain (outside the CDR3, taken from reference TRBV5-6 and TRBJ2-7): DAGVTQSPTHLIKTRGQQVTLRCSPKSGHDTVSWYQQALGQGPQFIFQYYEEEERQRGNFPDRFSGHQFPNYSSELNVNALLLGDSALYLCASSRGYEQYFGPGTRLTVT.

The chain uses TRBV28 and TRBJ1-1; 9 bases are a match to TRBD1. Germline CDR1 reads MDHEN; CDR2 reads SYDVKM. Trimming removed 3 bases from V and 1 base from J; junction bases left unmatched: 6. CDR3 length equals 16 residues. CDR3 in DNA: TGTGCCAGCAGTTTCGACAGGGGGGGAAAGAACACTGAAGCTTTCTTT. Its translation: CASSFDRGGKNTEAFF.

This sequence joins TRBV4-3 and TRBJ1-1, with TRBD1 matching 8 bases. Germline CDR1 reads LGHNA; CDR2 reads YSLEER. With 4 bases clipped from V and 8 bases from J, the junction kept 9 bases outside the gene matches. CDR3 size: 14 residues. The CDR3 DNA reads as TGCGCCAGCAGCCCCACCGACAGGGGAGTAGAAGCTTTCTTT. Protein: CASSPTDRGVEAFF.

The CDR3 DNA reads TGTGCCAGCAGCTTAGCGAGGCAGTACACCGGGGAGCTGTTTTTT. It translates to CASSLARQYTGELFF. The rearrangement links TRBV7-8 to TRBJ2-2; D call uncertain. There are 15 residues in the CDR3. V lost 0 bases and J 3 bases, leaving 8 bases between the germline ends. Germline V lookup: CDR1 SGHVS, CDR2 FQNEAQ.

The V call is TRBV5-1, the J call TRBJ2-2; TRBD2 matches 8 bases. There are 16 residues in the CDR3. V lost 1 base to trimming and J lost 1 base; unmatched junction nucleotides: 3. CDR1 and CDR2 from the germline V gene are SGHRS and YFSETQ. For the CDR3, the DNA is TGCGCCAGCAGCTTGAGGAGCGGGGGGAACACCGGGGAGCTGTTTTTT. Residues: CASSLRSGGNTGELFF.

The V gene is TRBV7-8, the J gene TRBJ2-3, with TRBD1 matching over 9 bases. Unmatched junction bases numbered 6, after V lost 5 bases and J lost 3 bases. This CDR3 region has 15 residues. The germline V gene has CDR1 SGHVS and CDR2 FQNEAQ. The CDR3 is CASSLRDRATDTQYF. The CDR3 DNA reads TGTGCCAGCAGCCTCCGGGACAGGGCGACAGATACGCAGTATTTT.

This clone is a singleton in its sample. This chain uses TRBV7-7 with TRBJ2-7; 8 positions agree with TRBD1. The V gene end was trimmed by 8 bases and the J gene end by 2 bases; junction bases not matched to a gene: 14. CDR1 is SSHAT and CDR2 is FNYEAQ in the germline V gene (reference sequence). The CDR3 is made up of 16 amino acids. The CDR3 sequence is CASGYYGDRRAYEQYF. In nucleotides, the CDR3 is TGTGCCAGCGGTTATTACGGGGACAGGAGAGCCTACGAGCAGTACTTC.

The chain carries TRBV19 and TRBJ1-5; 7 nucleotides match TRBD1. CDR1 is LNHDA, CDR2 SQIVND, per germline (reference sequence). The CDR3 totals 13 residues. The ends lost 5 bases at V and 7 bases at J; junction bases unmatched: 5. CDR3 bases: TGTGCCAGTAGTTTGGGACAGCGGCAGCCCCAGCATTTT. Amino acid sequence: CASSLGQRQPQHF.

This rearrangement joins TRBV2 to TRBJ1-1; D gene unclear. Germline V CDR1 and CDR2: SNHLY, FYNNEI. This CDR3 is 14 amino acids long. Trimming cost V 4 bases and J 4 bases, with 13 bases left between them. The CDR3 DNA sequence: TGTGCCAGCAGTGCCAAAGCGGAGGCCACTGAAGCTTTCTTT. As protein: CASSAKAEATEAFF.

CDR3 DNA: TGTGCCAGTAGCTTGGACAGGGGTTATGAGCAGTTCTTC. Translation gives CASSLDRGYEQFF. The chain is built from TRBV19 and TRBJ2-1; 9 positions match TRBD1. V shed 6 bases, J shed 8 bases, and the junction held 5 bases outside the gene matches. The CDR3 totals 13 residues. CDR1 and CDR2 from the germline V gene are LNHDA and SQIVND (reference sequence).

This clone was detected only a few times. The rearrangement uses TRBV29-1 and TRBJ2-1; no firm D call. The CDR3 has 15 residues. Germline-derived CDR1 and CDR2 are SQVTM and ANQGSEA. Between the trimmed V and J ends, which lost 4 bases and 0 bases, there was a span of 13 bases. The CDR3 nucleotides read TGCAGCGTTGTCAGGCAGCTCCGCTCCTACAATGAGCAGTTCTTC. Its protein product is CSVVRQLRSYNEQFF.

The chain recombines TRBV28 with TRBJ2-5, with 11 bases aligning to TRBD2. V trimming: 5 bases; J trimming: 3 bases; junction bases outside the gene matches: 8. The CDR3 is 16 residues long. In germline, CDR1 is MDHEN, CDR2 SYDVKM. This CDR3 reads CASSPPSGGFKETQYF. The CDR3 nucleotides are TGTGCCAGCAGTCCCCCTAGCGGGGGGTTTAAAGAGACCCAGTACTTC. Filled out from reference TRBV28 and TRBJ2-5, the complete variable domain reads DVKVTQSSRYLVKRTGEKVFLECVQDMDHENMFWYRQDPGLGLRLIYFSYDVKMKEKGDIPEGYSVSREKKERFSLILESASTNQTSMYLCASSPPSGGFKETQYFGPGTRLLVL.

The V and J genes are TRBV24-1 and TRBJ1-4; a weak D match, TRBD1 (5 bases). Per the germline V gene, CDR1 is KGHDR and CDR2 is SFDVKD. Deletions cut 7 bases from V and 8 bases from J, with 19 bases between. The CDR3 is 15 amino acids. The chain's CDR3 is CATSASGALGEKLFF. The CDR3 DNA follows: TGTGCCACCAGCGCTAGCGGGGCCCTGGGAGAAAAACTGTTTTTT.

V and J are TRBV5-6 and TRBJ1-2; 10 bases are a match to TRBD1. The CDR3 is 16 residues long. Germline assignment: CDR1 SGHDT and CDR2 YYEEEE. V was pared by 0 bases and J by 7 bases, with 9 bases of the junction left unmatched. The DNA of the CDR3 is TGTGCCAGCAGCTTGGACGGGACAGGGGCAAATATTGGCTACACCTTC. Translation gives CASSLDGTGANIGYTF.

The chain employs TRBV9 and TRBJ2-7, with no clear D. The V gene's germline CDR1 is SGDLS and CDR2 YYNGEE. V shed 0 bases and J shed 1 base, with 8 bases lying between them. This CDR3 region has 14 residues. The DNA of the CDR3 is TGTGCCAGCAGCGTAGGTAGGGTTTCCTACGAGCAGTACTTC. Amino acids: CASSVGRVSYEQYF.

The rearrangement links TRBV9 to TRBJ2-5, with D unresolved. The V end was cut by 3 bases, the J end by 2 bases, with 8 bases between. CDR3 length: 13 residues. Germline assignment: CDR1 SGDLS and CDR2 YYNGEE. The CDR3 is CASSEGSQETQYF. Here the CDR3 DNA reads TGTGCCAGCAGCGAAGGGTCGCAAGAGACCCAGTACTTC.

The chain employs TRBV4-3 and TRBJ2-1, with 7 bases that match TRBD2. This CDR3 has 15 residues. After removal of 4 bases from V and 9 bases from J, the junction contained 12 bases not matched to a gene. In germline, CDR1 is LGHNA, CDR2 YSLEER. The CDR3 region is CASSLGNWGGGEQFF. The CDR3 DNA reads as TGCGCCAGCAGCCTGGGAAACTGGGGCGGGGGTGAGCAGTTCTTC.

The rearrangement joins TRBV11-2 to TRBJ1-1, with D uncertain. The CDR3 loop spans 13 amino acids. Trimming cost V 0 bases and J 9 bases, with 11 bases left between them. Germline V gene lookup returns CDR1 SGHAT and CDR2 FQNNGV. This CDR3 is CASSLDSAGKAFF. The CDR3, as DNA: TGTGCCAGCAGCTTAGATTCGGCTGGAAAAGCTTTCTTT.

This clone was detected a few times. This chain uses TRBV3-1 (or the pseudogene TRBV3-2) with TRBJ2-2, with D uncertain. The germline V gene has CDR1 LGHDT and CDR2 YNNKEL (reference sequence). This CDR3 region has 13 residues. Trimming pared 4 bases from V and 1 base from J, leaving 4 bases between. Here the CDR3 reads CASSRRNTGELFF. The CDR3 region has the DNA TGTGCCAGCAGCCGACGGAACACCGGGGAGCTGTTTTTT.

Turning to this clone: The junction shows a germline mismatch at one end, possibly a read error. The chain recombines TRBV5-1 with TRBJ2-2; a possible D gene is TRBD2 (6 bases). The CDR3 is made up of 14 amino acids. CDR1 is SGHRS, CDR2 YFSETQ, per germline. The CDR3 spells CASSLGGNTGELFF. The CDR3 nucleotides are TGCGCCAGCAGTTTGGGGGGGAACACCGGGGAGCTGTTTTTT.

The chain is built from TRBV20-1 and TRBJ1-2; unclear D gene. Germline loops: CDR1 DFQATT, CDR2 SNEGSKA (reference sequence). The V gene lost 7 bases and the J gene lost 4 bases, with 10 bases spanning the gap. The length of the CDR3 is 11 residues. The CDR3 bases are TGCAGTGGACATTCCCCCTATGGCTACACCTTC. Its translation is CSGHSPYGYTF.